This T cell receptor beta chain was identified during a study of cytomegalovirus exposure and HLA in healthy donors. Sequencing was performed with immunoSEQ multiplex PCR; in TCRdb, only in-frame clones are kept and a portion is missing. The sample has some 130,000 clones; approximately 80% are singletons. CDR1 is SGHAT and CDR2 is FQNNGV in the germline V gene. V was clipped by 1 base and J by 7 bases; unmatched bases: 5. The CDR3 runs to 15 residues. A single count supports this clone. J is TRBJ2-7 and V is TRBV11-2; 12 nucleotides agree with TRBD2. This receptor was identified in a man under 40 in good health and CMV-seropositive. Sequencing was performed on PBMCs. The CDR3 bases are TGTGCCAGCAGCTTAGGGCGACTAGCGGGAGTTGAGCAGTACTTC. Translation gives CASSLGRLAGVEQYF.